These T cell receptor beta chains were read from a single sample in a study of shared clonotypes between healthy human individuals. The assay was immunoSEQ multiplex PCR, and TCRdb's table has in-frame clones only and misses some. Of over a million clones in the sample, 95% to 97% were seen once. Source material: naive CD4+ T cells sorted from blood. The receptors shown here come from a young man in good health. Each CDR3 is given with its conserved first and last residue. A D gene is named only where the DNA matches it firmly. Clone size is stated in some rows and not others, as once, few, many or a class when expanded.

NA	NA	TRBV2	TRBJ2-7	TGTGCCAGCAGTGAACCGGGGCGGGAGCAGTACTTC	CASSEPGREQYF
TRBD2	once	TRBV18	TRBJ2-3	TGTGCCAGCTCACTTTTCCCTAGCGGGAGGGCCGCGCCAGATACGCAGTATTTT	CASSLFPSGRAAPDTQYF
TRBD2	NA	TRBV9	TRBJ2-7	TGTGCCAGCAGCGTAGGAGGACTAGCGGGTACCTACGAGCAGTACTTC	CASSVGGLAGTYEQYF
TRBD1	NA	TRBV6-4	TRBJ2-7	TGTGCCAGCTACTACAGGGGAAACTACGAGCAGTACTTC	CASYYRGNYEQYF
TRBD1	NA	TRBV29-1	TRBJ2-3	TGCAGCGTTTCCGGGACAGGGAACACAGATACGCAGTATTTT	CSVSGTGNTDTQYF
NA	NA	TRBV10-3	TRBJ2-1	TGTGCCATCAGTGGAAAAGCTCGAAGCTCCTACAATGAGCAGTTCTTC	CAISGKARSSYNEQFF
TRBD2	NA	TRBV27	TRBJ2-2	TGTGCCAGCAGGTTAAGGGCACTAGCGGGCCCCGATTTACCCGGGGAGCTGTTTTTT	CASRLRALAGPDLPGELFF
TRBD1	NA	TRBV6-5	TRBJ2-1	TGTGCCAGCAGTTGGACGACAGGGGGCGAGCAGTTCTTC	CASSWTTGGEQFF
NA	NA	TRBV14	TRBJ2-7	TGTGCCAGCAGCGCACTGGGCTCCTACGAGCAGTACTTC	CASSALGSYEQYF
TRBD1	NA	TRBV7-2	TRBJ1-1	TGTGCCAGCAGCGGGGCTCACAGGGGGTGGACTTTCTTT	CASSGAHRGWTFF
NA	NA	TRBV14	TRBJ2-5	TGTGCCAGCAGCCAAGGAGGACATGAGGAGACCCAGTACTTC	CASSQGGHEETQYF
TRBD1	NA	TRBV28	TRBJ2-3	TGTGCCAGCAGTCCCTCCGGGACAGGGGACGTAGATACGCAGTATTTT	CASSPSGTGDVDTQYF
NA	NA	TRBV18	TRBJ2-7	TGTGCCAGCTCAAAAACAGAGATCCCCTACGAGCAGTACTTC	CASSKTEIPYEQYF
TRBD1	NA	TRBV6-5	TRBJ2-7	TGTGCCAGCAGTTACTCAGAAGACAGGGCCTACGAGCAGTACTTC	CASSYSEDRAYEQYF
NA	NA	TRBV5-1	TRBJ1-1	TGCGCCAGCAGCTTGTGGACGGGGAACACTGAAGCTTTCTTT	CASSLWTGNTEAFF
NA	NA	TRBV11-2	TRBJ1-3	TGTGCCAGCAGCTTTTTCCGAGAAAACACCATATATTTT	CASSFFRENTIYF
TRBD1	NA	TRBV18	TRBJ1-2	TGTGCCAGCTCACCTGGGACAGGCCAAGGGTATGGCTACACCTTC	CASSPGTGQGYGYTF
NA	NA	TRBV6-5	TRBJ1-4	TGTGCCAGCAGTCCCATGCGAGCAACTAATGAAAAACTGTTTTTT	CASSPMRATNEKLFF
NA	NA	TRBV18	TRBJ2-2	TGTGCCAGCTCATTCTACACCGGGGAGCTGTTTTTT	CASSFYTGELFF
NA	few	TRBV4-1	TRBJ1-2	TGCGCCAGCAGCCAAGTCGCTAAAAAGCAGGACTATGGCTACACCTTC	CASSQVAKKQDYGYTF
NA	once	TRBV28	TRBJ2-2	TGTGCCAGCACCCTGGGGGTGAACACCGGGGAGCTGTTTTTT	CASTLGVNTGELFF
TRBD2	NA	TRBV5-6	TRBJ2-7	TGTGCCAGCAGCTTACCCGGGACTAGCGCCTCCTACGAGCAGTACTTC	CASSLPGTSASYEQYF
TRBD2	NA	TRBV2	TRBJ2-3	TGTGCCAGCAGTGTCGATCGACTAGCGGCGCAGTATTTT	CASSVDRLAAQYF
NA	NA	TRBV4-1	TRBJ2-7	TGCGCCAGCAGCCAGCCGACAGGCTCCTACGAGCAGTACTTC	CASSQPTGSYEQYF
NA	NA	TRBV11-2	TRBJ2-7	TGTGCCAGCAGCCCGTACACCCCCTACGAGCAGTACTTC	CASSPYTPYEQYF
NA	NA	TRBV28	TRBJ2-7	TGTGCCAGCAGTTCCTTTGTCGAGCAGTACTTC	CASSSFVEQYF
NA	NA	TRBV5-5	TRBJ2-7	TGTGCCAGCAGCTTGGACACCGGACACAGGTCCTACGAGCAGTACTTC	CASSLDTGHRSYEQYF
NA	NA	TRBV21-1	TRBJ1-3	NA	CASSNFVARGNTIYF
NA	few	TRBV29-1	TRBJ2-1	TGCAGCGTTGCTGCGGTCTCCTACAATGAGCAGTTCTTC	CSVAAVSYNEQFF
NA	NA	TRBV6-4	TRBJ2-2	TGTGCCAGGGGACCGGGACGGGCGAACACCGGGGAGCTGTTTTTT	CARGPGRANTGELFF
TRBD2	NA	TRBV29-1	TRBJ2-1	TGCAGCGTCCCAAAGCGCCGACTAGCGGGAGGGCCGAGAGTCAATGAGCAGTTCTTC	CSVPKRRLAGGPRVNEQFF
NA	NA	TRBV5-4	TRBJ2-4	TGTGCCAGCAGCTTGGCCGGCGGCAACATTCAGTACTTC	CASSLAGGNIQYF
NA	NA	TRBV5-1	TRBJ2-5	TGCGCCAGCAGCACCGGGACGGGACAAGAGACCCAGTACTTC	CASSTGTGQETQYF
TRBD2	NA	TRBV14	TRBJ2-1	TGTGCCAGCAGCCAAAGTTTTAGCGGGGCTGAGCAGTTCTTC	CASSQSFSGAEQFF
TRBD2	NA	TRBV5-1	TRBJ2-7	TGCGCCAGCAGCTTGATAGCGGGAGGGGTGTCCTACGAGCAGTACTTC	CASSLIAGGVSYEQYF
NA	once	TRBV18	TRBJ2-7	TGTGCCAGCTCACCACCAGGGATCAGGAACTCCTACGAGCAGTACTTC	CASSPPGIRNSYEQYF
NA	NA	TRBV6-5	TRBJ1-4	TGTGCCAGCAGTTACTCTCAGGTTAATGAAAAACTGTTTTTT	CASSYSQVNEKLFF
NA	NA	TRBV29-1	TRBJ1-1	TGCAGCGTTTGTAGGAGCCTGAACACTGAAGCTTTCTTT	CSVCRSLNTEAFF
NA	NA	TRBV2	TRBJ2-3	TGTGCCAGCAACCGGGACTCAACAGATACGCAGTATTTT	CASNRDSTDTQYF
NA	NA	TRBV5-5	TRBJ2-7	TGTGCCAGCAGCTTGAGTGTCTACGAGCAGTACTTC	CASSLSVYEQYF
TRBD1	NA	TRBV19	TRBJ1-4	TGTGCCAGTAGCCTACCGACAGGGGGAACTGAAAAACTGTTTTTT	CASSLPTGGTEKLFF
NA	NA	TRBV27	TRBJ2-7	TGTGCCAGCAGTCTTCAGAATAGTCGGAGATACGAGCAGTACTTC	CASSLQNSRRYEQYF
TRBD1	NA	TRBV6-6	TRBJ1-2	TGTGCCAGCAGTTACTCGGGGCAGGGGGCGCGAGGCTACACCTTC	CASSYSGQGARGYTF
NA	NA	TRBV4-2	TRBJ2-2	TGTGCCAGCAGCCAAGATTCTCCCATTGGGTTGGCCACCGGGGAGCTGTTTTTT	CASSQDSPIGLATGELFF
NA	NA	TRBV7-8	TRBJ1-5	TGTGCCAGCAGCTTTTCCCGTTTCGTTCAGCCCCAGCATTTT	CASSFSRFVQPQHF